The clone carrying this T cell receptor (beta chain) was counted a few times. As yet, its antigen is unknown. Researchers built TCR beta libraries using quantitative 5'-RACE with molecular barcodes. TCRdb re-analysed the 5' RACE reads in MiXCR, keeping a single row per CDR3 protein. The sample lists hundreds of thousands of distinct CDR3 sequences, 12% occurring once. The sample is drawn from a study of CD8 T cells in ankylosing spondylitis. Study-level points and caveats: Significant enrichment of disease-linked clones was reported in matched ankylosing spondylitis synovial fluid. Reactive arthritis synovial fluid and blood previously showed some of these motif variants. Ankylosing spondylitis blood seemed to carry a telltale TCR beta motif made of several highly homologous variants.

The junction had 7 bases not matched to a gene; V was cut back by 0 bases and J by 8 bases. The V gene's germline CDR1 is MNHEY and CDR2 SVGAGI. The CDR3 is 15 residues long. Sequencing used blood, either unsorted or a sorted T cell fraction (not recorded which). The receptor comes from a male donor with ankylosing spondylitis. The chain recombines TRBV6-5 with TRBJ1-2, with 9 positions matching TRBD1. The CDR3 bases are TGTGCCAGCAGTTACTCACAACAGGGGGCTGGAGGCTACACCTTC. Translated, it gives CASSYSQQGAGGYTF.